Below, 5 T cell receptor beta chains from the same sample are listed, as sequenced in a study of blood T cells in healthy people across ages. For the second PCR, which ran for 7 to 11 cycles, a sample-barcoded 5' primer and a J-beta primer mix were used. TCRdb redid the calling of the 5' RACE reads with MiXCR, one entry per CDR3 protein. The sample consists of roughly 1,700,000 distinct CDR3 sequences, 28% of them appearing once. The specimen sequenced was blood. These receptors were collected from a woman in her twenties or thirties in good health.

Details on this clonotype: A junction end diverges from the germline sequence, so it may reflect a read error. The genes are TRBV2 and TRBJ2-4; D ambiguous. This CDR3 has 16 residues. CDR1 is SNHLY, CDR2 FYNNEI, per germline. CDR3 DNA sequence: TGTGCCAGCGGTGAAGCGCTTAGGAATACCAAAAACATTCAGTACTTC. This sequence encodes CASGEALRNTKNIQYF.

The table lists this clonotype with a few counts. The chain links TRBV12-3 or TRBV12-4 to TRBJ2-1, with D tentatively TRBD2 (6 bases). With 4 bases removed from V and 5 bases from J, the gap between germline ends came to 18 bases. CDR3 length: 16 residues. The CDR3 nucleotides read TGTGCCAGCAGTTCCGCCCGGAGGGGCGCGGACAATGAGCAGTTCTTC. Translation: CASSSARRGADNEQFF.

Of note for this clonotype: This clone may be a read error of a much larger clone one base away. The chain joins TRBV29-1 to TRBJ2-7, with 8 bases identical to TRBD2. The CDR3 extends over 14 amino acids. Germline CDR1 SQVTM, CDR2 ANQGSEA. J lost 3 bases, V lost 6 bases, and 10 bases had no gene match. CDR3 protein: CSVTRGLGVYEQYF. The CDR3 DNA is TGCAGCGTGACACGGGGACTAGGGGTCTACGAGCAGTACTTC.

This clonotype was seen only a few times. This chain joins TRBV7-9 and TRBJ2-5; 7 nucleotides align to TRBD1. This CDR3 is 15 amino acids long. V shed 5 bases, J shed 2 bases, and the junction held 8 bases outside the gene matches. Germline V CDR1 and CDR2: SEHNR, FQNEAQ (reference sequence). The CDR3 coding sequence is TGTGCCAGCAGCCACATCTTGACAGGGCAAGAGACCCAGTACTTC. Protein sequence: CASSHILTGQETQYF.

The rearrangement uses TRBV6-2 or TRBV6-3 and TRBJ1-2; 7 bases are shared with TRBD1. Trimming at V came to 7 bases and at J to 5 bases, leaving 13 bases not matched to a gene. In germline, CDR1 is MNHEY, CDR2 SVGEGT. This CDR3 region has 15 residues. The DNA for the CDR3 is TGTGCCAGCACCTACGGCGCGGGACAGCAATATGGCTACACCTTC. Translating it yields CASTYGAGQQYGYTF.